This is a list of T cell receptor beta chains from one sample in a study of T-cell reconstitution after alpha-beta-depleted transplantation in children. TCRdb analysed the PCR reads with MiXCR anew, one entry per CDR3 protein. The table shows approximately 590,000 distinct CDR3 sequences, with roughly a tenth occurring only once. The sample in question was PBMCs from the stem cell graft donor, obtained from the stem cell graft. The origin of the receptors is a human donor who donated a stem cell graft to a child with acute myeloid leukemia. CDR3s include the opening cysteine and the closing phenylalanine or tryptophan. The D gene is left open where the match is weak. Where a row states a size, it is once, few, many or the class of an expanded clone; other rows omit it.

-	-	TRBV11-2	TRBJ2-1	CASSLDSGVRYNEQFF	TGTGCCAGCAGCTTAGATTCAGGGGTCAGGTACAATGAGCAGTTCTTC
-	medium-sized	TRBV6-1	TRBJ1-4	CASSQTHGATNEKLFF	TGTGCCAGCAGTCAAACCCACGGGGCCACTAATGAAAAACTGTTTTTT
-	many	TRBV6-1	TRBJ1-2	CASSLSRTYLTDGYTF	TGTGCCAGCAGTCTATCCCGGACATATCTGACGGATGGCTACACCTTC
TRBD2	-	TRBV5-1	TRBJ2-1	CASSPGLAGVYGYNEQFF	TGCGCCAGCAGCCCGGGACTAGCGGGAGTGTATGGCTACAATGAGCAGTTCTTC
TRBD2	few	TRBV7-6	TRBJ2-2	CASSPLLAGDTGELFF	TGTGCCAGCAGCCCCTTACTAGCGGGAGACACCGGGGAGCTGTTTTTT
-	-	TRBV7-7	TRBJ2-1	CASSLRGVPTDEQFF	TGTGCTAGCAGCCTCAGGGGGGTACCCACCGATGAGCAGTTCTTC
-	many	TRBV7-2	TRBJ2-1	CASSLVLGTVNEQFF	TGTGCCAGCAGCTTAGTGTTGGGGACTGTCAATGAGCAGTTCTTC
TRBD2	many	TRBV28	TRBJ2-1	CASSSRTSGRDEQFF	TGTGCCAGCAGTTCCCGGACTAGCGGGAGGGATGAGCAGTTCTTC
-	few	TRBV5-1	TRBJ1-1	CASSSPTGTLNTEAFF	TGCGCCAGCAGCTCCCCGACCGGGACATTGAACACTGAAGCTTTCTTT
TRBD2	few	TRBV5-1	TRBJ2-7	CASSSGLAAHEQYF	TGCGCCAGCAGCTCTGGACTAGCAGCCCACGAGCAGTACTTC
-	-	TRBV27	TRBJ2-5	CASSLRRGRVQETQYF	TGTGCCAGCAGTTTAAGGAGGGGGCGCGTCCAAGAGACCCAGTACTTC
-	many	TRBV28	TRBJ2-3	CASSPTRGLLTDTQYF	TGTGCCAGCAGCCCGACCCGTGGACTCCTCACAGATACGCAGTATTTT
-	once	TRBV5-6	TRBJ1-2	CASSFRPGAPYGYTF	TGTGCCAGCAGCTTCCGCCCCGGGGCACCCTATGGCTACACCTTC
TRBD1	many	TRBV15	TRBJ1-1	CATSRDVPGQLFNTEAFF	TGTGCCACCAGCAGAGATGTACCGGGACAGCTATTTAACACTGAAGCTTTCTTT
-	few	TRBV12-3/TRBV12-4	TRBJ2-3	CASTAEDTQYF	TGTGCCAGCACCGCGGAGGATACGCAGTATTTT
TRBD1	-	TRBV20-1	TRBJ2-7	CSARSDRGYEQYF	TGCAGTGCTAGATCGGACAGGGGCTACGAGCAGTACTTC
-	few	TRBV9	TRBJ1-1	CASSKNPGQTMNKF	TGTGCCAGCAGCAAAAATCCGGGGCAAACGATGAATAAATTT
TRBD2	few	TRBV11-1	TRBJ2-7	CASSVRTGTSGSHPESKQYF	TGTGCCAGCAGCGTCCGAACCGGGACTAGCGGGTCCCACCCAGAGAGCAAGCAGTACTTC
-	-	TRBV6-5	TRBJ2-1	CASNPLGLILNEQFF	TGTGCCAGCAATCCTTTGGGCCTAATACTGAATGAGCAGTTCTTC
TRBD1	few	TRBV20-1	TRBJ1-3	CSARPFQGAQGNTIYF	TGCAGTGCTAGGCCCTTCCAGGGGGCGCAGGGAAACACCATATATTTT
-	few	TRBV15	TRBJ2-1	CATSSPLAGSMPYNEQFF	TGTGCCACCAGCAGTCCCCTGGCGGGAAGTATGCCTTACAATGAGCAGTTCTTC
-	many	TRBV9	TRBJ1-2	CASSVNGWNYGYTF	TGTGCCAGCAGCGTCAACGGGTGGAACTATGGCTACACCTTC
TRBD1	many	TRBV24-1	TRBJ2-5	CATSEGQGAWETQYF	TGTGCCACCAGTGAAGGACAGGGGGCTTGGGAGACCCAGTACTTC
-	few	TRBV7-2	TRBJ2-2	CASSFRDGYTGELFF	TGTGCCAGCAGCTTCCGGGACGGATACACCGGGGAGCTGTTTTTT
-	-	TRBV20-1	TRBJ2-3	CSAELRLGKTPLGDTQYF	TGCAGTGCAGAGCTCCGACTAGGAAAGACGCCCCTCGGGGATACGCAGTATTTT
-	many	TRBV29-1	TRBJ2-1	CSVAQAGSYNEQFF	TGCAGCGTTGCGCAGGCGGGAAGCTACAATGAGCAGTTCTTC
-	few	TRBV10-3	TRBJ1-3	CAISATGRDTIYF	TGTGCCATCAGTGCGACCGGGAGGGACACCATATATTTT
-	few	TRBV2	TRBJ2-1	CASSSSGTSPFF	TGTGCCAGCAGTTCCTCCGGGACATCTCCGTTCTTC
TRBD2	many	TRBV15	TRBJ2-1	CATSRTSGRWVNEQFF	TGTGCCACCAGCAGGACTAGCGGTCGCTGGGTCAATGAGCAGTTCTTC
-	-	TRBV24-1	TRBJ2-3	CATSDPGLPSEGTDTQYF	TGTGCCACCAGTGATCCGGGACTCCCGAGTGAAGGCACAGATACGCAGTATTTT
-	many	TRBV11-1	TRBJ2-7	CASSLAQTYYEQYF	TGTGCCAGCAGCTTAGCGCAAACCTACTACGAGCAGTACTTC
-	-	TRBV20-1	TRBJ2-1	CSARVGVEPNNEQFF	TGCAGTGCTAGAGTAGGGGTAGAGCCCAACAATGAGCAGTTCTTC
-	many	TRBV5-1	TRBJ1-1	CASSPGGSGLTTEAFF	TGCGCCAGCAGCCCGGGGGGTTCGGGTCTGACCACTGAAGCTTTCTTT
-	few	TRBV2	TRBJ2-1	CASIFVLDTKNEQFF	TGTGCCAGCATATTTGTACTAGATACCAAGAATGAGCAGTTCTTC
-	-	TRBV27	TRBJ1-1	CASSLFISGLAEAFF	TGTGCCAGCAGTTTATTTATTAGCGGGCTGGCTGAAGCTTTCTTT
TRBD1	few	TRBV30	TRBJ1-2	CAWSRSDRAEGYTF	TGTGCCTGGAGTAGATCGGACAGGGCTGAAGGCTACACCTTC
-	-	TRBV20-1	TRBJ2-1	CRAGTLYNEQFF	TGCAGGGCCGGGACACTTTACAATGAGCAGTTCTTC
TRBD1	few	TRBV20-1	TRBJ1-2	CSARSRDRSYGYTF	TGCAGTGCTAGATCTCGGGACAGGTCCTATGGCTACACCTTC
-	many	TRBV12-3/TRBV12-4	TRBJ1-1	CASSLVGRGHSEAFF	TGTGCCAGCAGTTTAGTGGGGAGGGGACACTCTGAAGCTTTCTTT
TRBD2	few	TRBV12-3/TRBV12-4	TRBJ2-1	CASKRNGTSGSSYNEQFF	TGTGCCAGCAAGAGGAATGGGACTAGCGGGAGTTCCTACAATGAGCAGTTCTTC
-	few	TRBV12-3/TRBV12-4	TRBJ2-1	CASTSDLGPLSYNEQFF	TGTGCCAGCACCTCGGACCTGGGGCCCCTGTCCTACAATGAGCAGTTCTTC
-	-	TRBV6-2/TRBV6-3	TRBJ2-1	CASSYSWLLELNEQFF	TGTGCCAGCAGTTACTCATGGCTCCTCGAACTCAATGAGCAGTTCTTC
-	few	TRBV20-1	TRBJ2-1	CSARSPGDEQFF	TGCAGTGCTAGGTCACCGGGGGATGAGCAGTTCTTC
TRBD2	few	TRBV20-1	TRBJ2-7	CSARTVAGGPYEQYF	TGCAGTGCTCGTACAGTAGCGGGAGGGCCCTACGAGCAGTACTTC